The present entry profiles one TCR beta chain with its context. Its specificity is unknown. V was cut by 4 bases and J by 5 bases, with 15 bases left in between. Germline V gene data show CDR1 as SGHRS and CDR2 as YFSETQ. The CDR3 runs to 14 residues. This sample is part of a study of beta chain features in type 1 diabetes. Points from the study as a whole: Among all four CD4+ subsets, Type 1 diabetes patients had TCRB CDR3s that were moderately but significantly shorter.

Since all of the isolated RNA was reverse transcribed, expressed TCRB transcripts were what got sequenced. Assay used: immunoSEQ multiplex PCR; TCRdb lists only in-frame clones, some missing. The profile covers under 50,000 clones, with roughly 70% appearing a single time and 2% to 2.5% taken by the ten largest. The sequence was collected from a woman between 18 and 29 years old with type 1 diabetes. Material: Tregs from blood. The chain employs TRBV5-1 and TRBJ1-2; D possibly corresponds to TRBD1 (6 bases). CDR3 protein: CASSHGRGQYGYTF. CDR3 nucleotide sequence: TGCGCCAGCAGCCACGGGCGGGGGCAATATGGCTACACCTTC.